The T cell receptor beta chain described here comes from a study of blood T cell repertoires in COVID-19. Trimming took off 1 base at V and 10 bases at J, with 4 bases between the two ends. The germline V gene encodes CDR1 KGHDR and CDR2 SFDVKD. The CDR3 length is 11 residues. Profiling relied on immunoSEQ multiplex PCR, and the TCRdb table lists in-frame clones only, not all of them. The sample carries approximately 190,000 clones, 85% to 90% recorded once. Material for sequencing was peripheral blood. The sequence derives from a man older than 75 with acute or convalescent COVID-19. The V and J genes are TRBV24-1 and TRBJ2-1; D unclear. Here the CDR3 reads CATSDFREQFF. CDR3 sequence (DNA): TGTGCCACCAGTGATTTCCGGGAGCAGTTCTTC.